The clone carrying this T cell receptor beta chain occurred once. Its specificity is not known. Terminally differentiated effector memory CD45RA+ cells were left out of the naive CD8 fraction, which was CD45RO-negative and positively selected for CCR7. Only Caucasian adults living in Nashville, Tennessee served as donors. V was cut by 0 bases and J by 6 bases, with 15 bases left in between. The CDR3 extends over 16 amino acids. The germline V gene encodes CDR1 LGHNA and CDR2 YNFKEQ. This record belongs to a study of shared clonotypes between healthy human individuals. Study-level points and caveats: Naive subsets generally exceeded memory subsets in estimated richness. A handful of donors showed sharing of around 5% of naive CD4 clonotypes.

The table came from immunoSEQ multiplex PCR; TCRdb's copy has only in-frame clones and leaves some out. The profile shows roughly 1,800,000 clones, about 95% of them singletons. The TCR was taken from a man in his late teens or twenties in good health. This sequence joins TRBV4-2 and TRBJ2-1; D unclear. Sequencing used naive CD8+ T cells sorted from blood. The CDR3 DNA is TGTGCCAGCAGCCAAGATAATGGCGCCGGGCTCAATGAGCAGTTCTTC. This sequence encodes CASSQDNGAGLNEQFF.